The source of this TCR beta chain is a study of beta chain features in type 1 diabetes. Study results and caveats: All four CD4+ subsets from Type 1 diabetes patients carried moderately but significantly shorter TCRB CDR3s.

This clone was seen a few times. The antigen remains unidentified. Trimming took off 5 bases at V and 5 bases at J, with 18 bases between the two ends. CDR1 and CDR2 from the germline V gene are SNHLY and FYNNEI. CDR3 length: 15 amino acids. Expressed TCRB transcripts got sequenced, as all isolated RNA was reverse transcribed. Assay: immunoSEQ multiplex PCR; the TCRdb copy retains only in-frame clones and omits some. The table lists about 700,000 clones, around 15% of them singletons. Sequencing used naive CD4+ T cells from blood. The chain is built from TRBV2 and TRBJ1-2; no definite D call. This receptor was taken from a man younger than 35 with type 1 diabetes. CDR3 loop: CASSSTNPGNYGYTF. DNA of the CDR3: TGTGCCAGCAGTTCGACAAATCCGGGGAATTATGGCTACACCTTC.